A selection of T cell receptor beta chains follows, all from one sample in a study of spatial heterogeneity in lung cancer. TCRdb called the 5' RACE reads again in MiXCR, with one record for every CDR3 protein. The table records 8,000 to 9,500 distinct CDR3 sequences, 2.9% of them present only once. This specimen consisted of lung tumor tissue, obtained at surgery. These receptors came from a male donor with early-stage non-small cell lung cancer. Both conserved end residues are part of each CDR3. Fields, in order: J gene, D gene, V gene, clone size, CDR3 DNA, CDR3 protein. D genes are given only for firm matches. Clone size, where shown, is once, few, many, or a class for clones that have expanded.

J gene: TRBJ2-3
D gene: .
V gene: TRBV6-6
clone size: medium-sized
CDR3 DNA: TGTGCCAGCCGAGGTCGCAGAGGCACAGATACGCAGTATTTT
CDR3 protein: CASRGRRGTDTQYF

J gene: TRBJ1-5
D gene: .
V gene: TRBV23-1
clone size: many
CDR3 DNA: TGCGCCAGCAGTACAATGGGGTTGTCCCCCCTGGGGGAGCCCCAGCATTTT
CDR3 protein: CASSTMGLSPLGEPQHF

J gene: TRBJ1-4
D gene: .
V gene: TRBV7-9
clone size: few
CDR3 DNA: TGTGCCAGCAGCTTAGTGGATGAAAAACTGTTTTTT
CDR3 protein: CASSLVDEKLFF

J gene: TRBJ1-5
D gene: TRBD1
V gene: TRBV29-1
clone size: few
CDR3 DNA: TGCAGCGTTGGGGACAGGGGGCCCAATCAGCCCCAGCATTTT
CDR3 protein: CSVGDRGPNQPQHF

J gene: TRBJ2-5
D gene: .
V gene: TRBV7-2
clone size: many
CDR3 DNA: TGTGCCAGCAGCTTGGGGAGAAAATCCCAAGAGACCCAGTACTTC
CDR3 protein: CASSLGRKSQETQYF

J gene: TRBJ1-4
D gene: .
V gene: TRBV7-9
clone size: many
CDR3 DNA: TGTGCCAGCAGCTCGAGGAAGGGCCCTAATGAAAAACTGTTTTTT
CDR3 protein: CASSSRKGPNEKLFF

J gene: TRBJ2-3
D gene: .
V gene: TRBV5-4
clone size: many
CDR3 DNA: TGTGCCAGCAGATCGGACATCGGGAGCACAGATACGCAGTATTTT
CDR3 protein: CASRSDIGSTDTQYF

J gene: TRBJ2-1
D gene: .
V gene: TRBV12-3/TRBV12-4
clone size: many
CDR3 DNA: TGTGCCAGCACTACTCCTTGGGCAGGCCGCAATGAGCAGTTCTTC
CDR3 protein: CASTTPWAGRNEQFF

J gene: TRBJ2-3
D gene: .
V gene: TRBV10-3
clone size: many
CDR3 DNA: TGTGCCATCAGTGAGTCAGTGGATACGCAGTATTTT
CDR3 protein: CAISESVDTQYF

J gene: TRBJ2-5
D gene: TRBD2
V gene: TRBV9
clone size: many
CDR3 DNA: TGTGCCAGCAGCGCCTTAGCGGGGTTCCAAGAGACCCAGTACTTC
CDR3 protein: CASSALAGFQETQYF

J gene: TRBJ1-1
D gene: .
V gene: TRBV18
clone size: many
CDR3 DNA: TGTGCCAGCTCACCAAGGAACACTGAAGCTTTCTTT
CDR3 protein: CASSPRNTEAFF

J gene: TRBJ2-3
D gene: TRBD2
V gene: TRBV20-1
clone size: medium-sized
CDR3 DNA: TGCAGTGCTAGAGATCCTAAGCGGGGGGGCCGGGTAGCAGATACGCAGTATTTT
CDR3 protein: CSARDPKRGGRVADTQYF

J gene: TRBJ1-5
D gene: .
V gene: TRBV6-5
clone size: many
CDR3 DNA: TGTGCCAGCAGCCTAAATAGCAATCAGCCCCAGCATTTT
CDR3 protein: CASSLNSNQPQHF

J gene: TRBJ2-2
D gene: .
V gene: TRBV28
clone size: .
CDR3 DNA: TGTGCCGGCAGTTTCGGTTGGGAGGTGAACACCGGGGAGCTGTTTTTT
CDR3 protein: CAGSFGWEVNTGELFF

J gene: TRBJ2-7
D gene: TRBD1
V gene: TRBV29-1
clone size: many
CDR3 DNA: TGCAGCGTTGAAAAACAGGGGGCTTCCTACGAGCAGTACTTC
CDR3 protein: CSVEKQGASYEQYF

J gene: TRBJ2-4
D gene: .
V gene: TRBV12-3/TRBV12-4
clone size: .
CDR3 DNA: TGTGCCAGCAGAATGAAAAGCAAAAACATTCAGTACTTC
CDR3 protein: CASRMKSKNIQYF

J gene: TRBJ2-1
D gene: TRBD2
V gene: TRBV27
clone size: many
CDR3 DNA: TGTGCCAGCAGTAGCGGGGCTACCTACAATGAGCAGTTCTTC
CDR3 protein: CASSSGATYNEQFF

J gene: TRBJ2-5
D gene: .
V gene: TRBV20-1
clone size: medium-sized
CDR3 DNA: TGCAGTGCTCACTTAGAAGAGACCCAGTACTTC
CDR3 protein: CSAHLEETQYF

J gene: TRBJ1-1
D gene: TRBD1
V gene: TRBV3-1
clone size: many
CDR3 DNA: TGTGCCAGCCGCCGACAGGGGGAAACTGAAGCTTTCTTT
CDR3 protein: CASRRQGETEAFF

J gene: TRBJ1-1
D gene: .
V gene: TRBV29-1
clone size: many
CDR3 DNA: TGCAGCGTTGGAACCCTTGAGGCTTTCTTT
CDR3 protein: CSVGTLEAFF

J gene: TRBJ2-1
D gene: TRBD2
V gene: TRBV24-1
clone size: many
CDR3 DNA: TGTGCCACCAGTGCGGCGGGGGGGCCCCATGAGCAGTTCTTC
CDR3 protein: CATSAAGGPHEQFF

J gene: TRBJ1-1
D gene: .
V gene: TRBV10-3
clone size: medium-sized
CDR3 DNA: TGTGCCATCAGTGAGGAAATGGGGAGAACTGAAGCTTTCTTT
CDR3 protein: CAISEEMGRTEAFF

J gene: TRBJ2-1
D gene: TRBD2
V gene: TRBV7-2
clone size: many
CDR3 DNA: TGTGCCAGCAGCCTCTCAGCGGGAAACTACAATGAGCAGTTCTTC
CDR3 protein: CASSLSAGNYNEQFF

J gene: TRBJ2-3
D gene: TRBD2
V gene: TRBV9
clone size: medium-sized
CDR3 DNA: TGTGCCAGCAGCGTAGGAAGGACTAGCGGGGAGTTAGATACGCAGTATTTT
CDR3 protein: CASSVGRTSGELDTQYF

J gene: TRBJ2-1
D gene: .
V gene: TRBV27
clone size: medium-sized
CDR3 DNA: TGTGCCAGCAGTTTGGGGGCTACTTCAAATGAGCAGTTCTTC
CDR3 protein: CASSLGATSNEQFF

J gene: TRBJ2-1
D gene: .
V gene: TRBV20-1
clone size: medium-sized
CDR3 DNA: TGCAGTGCTAGGAAACCCGGTCGGAATGAGCAGTTCTTC
CDR3 protein: CSARKPGRNEQFF

J gene: TRBJ1-6
D gene: .
V gene: TRBV7-9
clone size: many
CDR3 DNA: TGTGCCAGCAGCTTAGATCCGTCAGGAAGCCCCAATTCACCCCTCCACTTT
CDR3 protein: CASSLDPSGSPNSPLHF

J gene: TRBJ1-4
D gene: .
V gene: TRBV20-1
clone size: medium-sized
CDR3 DNA: TGCAGTGCTAGAGGGGCTCGAGAATCTAGGGAAAAACTGTTTTTT
CDR3 protein: CSARGARESREKLFF

J gene: TRBJ1-5
D gene: .
V gene: TRBV7-9
clone size: many
CDR3 DNA: TGTGCCAGCAGCGAGGGGGGGCAGGGCAATCAGCCCCAGCATTTT
CDR3 protein: CASSEGGQGNQPQHF

J gene: TRBJ2-3
D gene: .
V gene: TRBV11-3
clone size: many
CDR3 DNA: TGTGCCAGCAGCTTATTTGGTTCGGATACGCAGTATTTT
CDR3 protein: CASSLFGSDTQYF

J gene: TRBJ1-1
D gene: .
V gene: TRBV5-1
clone size: many
CDR3 DNA: TGCGCCAGCAGCTTGGGAGGGGGGCTGGTCGCTGAAGCTTTCTTT
CDR3 protein: CASSLGGGLVAEAFF

J gene: TRBJ2-1
D gene: TRBD1
V gene: TRBV7-7
clone size: medium-sized
CDR3 DNA: TGTGCTAGCAGCTCCGGACAGGGGACGTACAATGAGCAGTTCTTC
CDR3 protein: CASSSGQGTYNEQFF

J gene: TRBJ2-2
D gene: .
V gene: TRBV11-2
clone size: .
CDR3 DNA: TGTGCCAGTTCTCCCACTCGAGGCACCGGGGAGCTGTTTTTT
CDR3 protein: CASSPTRGTGELFF

J gene: TRBJ2-5
D gene: TRBD2
V gene: TRBV14
clone size: many
CDR3 DNA: TGTGCCAGCAGCCACCTATCTAGCGGGGGACAGACCCAGTACTTC
CDR3 protein: CASSHLSSGGQTQYF

J gene: TRBJ1-5
D gene: .
V gene: TRBV20-1
clone size: many
CDR3 DNA: TGCAGTGCTAGAGTCGGGGCGGGCGATCAGCCCCAGCATTTT
CDR3 protein: CSARVGAGDQPQHF

J gene: TRBJ1-4
D gene: .
V gene: TRBV7-2
clone size: few
CDR3 DNA: TGTGCCAGCAGCCCTAAGACTGGCGAAAAACTGTTTTTT
CDR3 protein: CASSPKTGEKLFF

J gene: TRBJ1-2
D gene: TRBD1
V gene: TRBV30
clone size: many
CDR3 DNA: TGTGCCTGGGAAATACAGGGGTTTAATGGCTACACCTTC
CDR3 protein: CAWEIQGFNGYTF

J gene: TRBJ2-1
D gene: .
V gene: TRBV30
clone size: many
CDR3 DNA: TGTGCCTGGGAACAGAGCACCTACAATGAGCAGTTCTTC
CDR3 protein: CAWEQSTYNEQFF

J gene: TRBJ1-6
D gene: .
V gene: TRBV7-2
clone size: many
CDR3 DNA: TGTGCCAGCAGCTTTGAATTTGGCAATTCACCCCTCCACTTT
CDR3 protein: CASSFEFGNSPLHF

J gene: TRBJ2-3
D gene: .
V gene: TRBV24-1
clone size: many
CDR3 DNA: TGTGCCACCAGTGCCGGGACGGCGGCAGATACGCAGTATTTT
CDR3 protein: CATSAGTAADTQYF

J gene: TRBJ1-1
D gene: .
V gene: TRBV18
clone size: many
CDR3 DNA: TGTGCCAGCTCACCGTCCGGGACACGTAACACTGAAGCTTTCTTT
CDR3 protein: CASSPSGTRNTEAFF

J gene: TRBJ1-6
D gene: .
V gene: TRBV3-1
clone size: many
CDR3 DNA: TGTGCCAGCAGCCAAGAGAGTTCACCCCTCCACTTT
CDR3 protein: CASSQESSPLHF